This T cell receptor (beta chain) was sequenced for a study of shared clonotypes between healthy human individuals. Study details: Used for every donor were three CD4 naive, three CD4 memory, two CD8 naive and one CD8 memory plate.

V was clipped by 4 bases and J by 3 bases, with 10 bases between them. The germline gives CDR1 KGHSH, CDR2 LQKENI. CDR3 length: 13 residues. CD45RO negativity and positive selection for CCR7 defined naive CD8 cells, a population that excluded terminally differentiated effector memory CD45RA+ cells. The assay was immunoSEQ multiplex PCR, and TCRdb's table has in-frame clones only and misses some. The sample consists of about 2 million clones, approximately 95% of them appearing once. Sequenced input: naive CD8+ T cells sorted from blood. The sequence was obtained from a man between 18 and 35 years old in good health. The genes are TRBV18 and TRBJ2-7; maybe TRBD2 (5 bases). The CDR3 nucleotides read TGTGCCAGCTCACTAGGACGGGACTACGAGCAGTACTTC. It encodes CASSLGRDYEQYF.